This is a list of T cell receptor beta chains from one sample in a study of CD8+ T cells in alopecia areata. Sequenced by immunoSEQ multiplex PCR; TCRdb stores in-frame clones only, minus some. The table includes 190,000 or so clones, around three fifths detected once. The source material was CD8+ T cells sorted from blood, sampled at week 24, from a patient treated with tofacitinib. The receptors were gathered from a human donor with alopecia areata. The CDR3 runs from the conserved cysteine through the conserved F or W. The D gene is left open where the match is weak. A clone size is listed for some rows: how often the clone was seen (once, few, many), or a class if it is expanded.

TGTGCTAGCAGCTTTGGAACAGGAAACCAAGAGACCCAGTACTTC	CASSFGTGNQETQYF	15	-	TRBV7-7	-	TRBJ2-5
TGTGCCAGCAGCGTAGACGGACTTGGGTTAAATGAGCAGTTCTTC	CASSVDGLGLNEQFF	15	-	TRBV9	once	TRBJ2-1
TGTGCCAGCAGGCTGACAGGGCACCACGAGCAGTACTTC	CASRLTGHHEQYF	13	TRBD1	TRBV27	-	TRBJ2-7
TGTGCCAGCAGAGGAGCGGGGCGAGAGACCCAGTACTTC	CASRGAGRETQYF	13	TRBD2	TRBV7-9	few	TRBJ2-5
TGTGCCAGCAGCTTACGATCGGGGAGCACAGATACGCAGTATTTT	CASSLRSGSTDTQYF	15	-	TRBV13	-	TRBJ2-3
TGTGCCAGCAGACACAGGGGCTATGAGCAGTTCTTC	CASRHRGYEQFF	12	TRBD1	TRBV7-9	-	TRBJ2-1
TGTGCCAGCAGCCGCGGGAGAGAGACCCAGTACTTC	CASSRGRETQYF	12	TRBD2	TRBV13	few	TRBJ2-5
TGTGCCAGCAGTTTCGGGACAGGTTCAACCGGGGAGCTGTTTTTT	CASSFGTGSTGELFF	15	TRBD1	TRBV5-6	-	TRBJ2-2
TGTGCCAGCAGCCAACAAGACCCGGACCCAACGGAGCAGTACTTC	CASSQQDPDPTEQYF	15	-	TRBV14	-	TRBJ2-7
TGTGCCAGCATGGACAGGGGGCGCGTAGGGGAGACCCAGTACTTC	CASMDRGRVGETQYF	15	TRBD1	TRBV2	few	TRBJ2-5
TGTGCCACCAGCAGAGTTCAAGCGGGGGCCGAGTACTTC	CATSRVQAGAEYF	13	TRBD2	TRBV15	-	TRBJ2-5
TGTGCCAGCAGTGGCAATTCGTATGGAAACACCATATATTTT	CASSGNSYGNTIYF	14	-	TRBV2	few	TRBJ1-3
TGTGCCACCAGCGATAGCGGGGGGGCGGATACGCAGTATTTT	CATSDSGGADTQYF	14	TRBD2	TRBV15	-	TRBJ2-3
TGTGCCTGGAGTGCTGGGACAGCCAATTCACCCCTCCACTTT	CAWSAGTANSPLHF	14	TRBD1	TRBV30	-	TRBJ1-6
TGTGCCGCCAGGGGGGGTACCTACAATGAGCAGTTCTTC	CAARGGTYNEQFF	13	-	TRBV30	-	TRBJ2-1
TGTGCCAGCAGTGAAGCTTCGCGATCGGGGTATCAGCCCCAGCATTTT	CASSEASRSGYQPQHF	16	-	TRBV2	-	TRBJ1-5
TGTGCCAGCACGTCCACCAATGGAAAACTGTTTTTT	CASTSTNGKLFF	12	-	TRBV6-5	-	TRBJ1-4
TGCAGCGTTCTGTGGGGGTACTACGAGCAGTACTTC	CSVLWGYYEQYF	12	-	TRBV29-1	-	TRBJ2-7
TGTGCCAGCAGCGGGACAATATACGAGCAGTACTTC	CASSGTIYEQYF	12	-	TRBV6-6	-	TRBJ2-7
TGTGCTAGTGGTTTAGGAAAAGAGACCCAGTACTTC	CASGLGKETQYF	12	-	TRBV12-5	-	TRBJ2-5
TGTGCCAGCAGCCAAGTCCACTACGAGCAGTACTTC	CASSQVHYEQYF	12	-	TRBV14	-	TRBJ2-7
TGTGCCAGCGCCCCAGTCGGGGATCAAGAGACCCAGTACTTC	CASAPVGDQETQYF	14	-	TRBV7-8	-	TRBJ2-5
TGTGCCACTATCCGGGACAGGGGGCTCAACGAGCAGTACTTC	CATIRDRGLNEQYF	14	TRBD1	TRBV6-6	-	TRBJ2-7
TGCGCCAGCAGCTTGGGTGGTCCCACCTCGCCGGGTGGCTACACCTTC	CASSLGGPTSPGGYTF	16	-	TRBV5-1	-	TRBJ1-2
TGTGCCTGGAGTGAGTTGACAGGGCTAGATCAGCCCCAGCATTTT	CAWSELTGLDQPQHF	15	TRBD1	TRBV30	-	TRBJ1-5
TGCAGCGTTGAACTAATTGAGGAATCGAGCTCCTACGAGCAGTACTTC	CSVELIEESSSYEQYF	16	-	TRBV29-1	-	TRBJ2-7
TGCGCCAGCAGCCAAGATAAGTGGGATTCACCCCTCCACTTT	CASSQDKWDSPLHF	14	-	TRBV4-1	-	TRBJ1-6
TGTGCCAGCAGCTTGACGGGTGGCTACACCTTC	CASSLTGGYTF	11	-	TRBV5-5	-	TRBJ1-2
TGTGCCAGCAGCTTAACGAGGGTCAGAGTCTACGAGCAGTACTTC	CASSLTRVRVYEQYF	15	-	TRBV7-2	-	TRBJ2-7
TGTGCCAGCAGCTGGCGAACCTACGAGCAGTACTTC	CASSWRTYEQYF	12	-	TRBV7-2	once	TRBJ2-7
TGTGCCACCAGCATGGGGACAATGAACACTGAAGCTTTCTTT	CATSMGTMNTEAFF	14	-	TRBV15	once	TRBJ1-1
TGTGCCAGCAGTGTTGTTCGGACCAATCAGCCCCAGCATTTT	CASSVVRTNQPQHF	14	-	TRBV2	-	TRBJ1-5
TGTGCCAGTAGCATTAGTATATATTCAGGGGTTGGAGAGACCCAGTACTTC	CASSISIYSGVGETQYF	17	-	TRBV19	-	TRBJ2-5
TGCAGCGTGTTCCAGGCGGCCGAAGCTTTCTTT	CSVFQAAEAFF	11	-	TRBV29-1	once	TRBJ1-1
TGTGCCAGCAGCCAAGATGTCGGAGACACCGGGGAGCTGTTTTTT	CASSQDVGDTGELFF	15	-	TRBV4-2	-	TRBJ2-2
TGCGCCAGCAGCTTGCGACTTGACAGGGCGGATGGCTACACCTTC	CASSLRLDRADGYTF	15	TRBD1	TRBV5-1	-	TRBJ1-2
TGTGCCAGCAGTTCTTACCGGACGGACTACGAGCAGTACTTC	CASSSYRTDYEQYF	14	-	TRBV27	-	TRBJ2-7
TGCAGCTTCGTGAGAGGGTCGGACTATGGCTACACCTTC	CSFVRGSDYGYTF	13	-	TRBV29-1	-	TRBJ1-2
TGCCCCAGCATTGCGGCAGGAGAGACCCAGTACTTC	CPSIAAGETQYF	12	-	TRBV6-5	once	TRBJ2-5
TGTGCCTGGAGGATACCCGGATCCCCAAGCTACGAGCAGTACTTC	CAWRIPGSPSYEQYF	15	-	TRBV30	-	TRBJ2-7
TGTGCCAGTAGTCGCGGGTTGGAGCAGTTCTTC	CASSRGLEQFF	11	-	TRBV19	-	TRBJ2-1
TGTGCCAGCAGCCCTCTGACAGGCCAAGAGACCCAGTACTTC	CASSPLTGQETQYF	14	-	TRBV13	once	TRBJ2-5
TGCGCCAGCAGGGAAGCCGGGACAGGGGTAACTGAAGCTTTCTTT	CASREAGTGVTEAFF	15	TRBD1	TRBV4-1	-	TRBJ1-1
TGTGCCAGCAGCAACCCCTCGGGGTCGGACACCGGGGAGCTGTTTTTT	CASSNPSGSDTGELFF	16	-	TRBV13	-	TRBJ2-2
TGCAGCGTTGAAGATTCAAGGGGGCACAATGAGCAGTTCTTC	CSVEDSRGHNEQFF	14	TRBD1	TRBV29-1	few	TRBJ2-1
TGTGCCAGCAGCCCGTACGGAGAGACCCAGTACTTC	CASSPYGETQYF	12	-	TRBV7-9	-	TRBJ2-5
TGTGCCAGCAGCTTACGGACTAGCCAAGAGACCCAGTACTTC	CASSLRTSQETQYF	14	TRBD2	TRBV13	-	TRBJ2-5
TGTGCCTGGCTACAGGGAGGTGAAAAACTGTTTTTT	CAWLQGGEKLFF	12	-	TRBV30	few	TRBJ1-4
TGCGCCAGCAGCTTGGGAGTTTTGGGTTTGGGATTGACTGAAGCTTTCTTT	CASSLGVLGLGLTEAFF	17	-	TRBV5-1	-	TRBJ1-1
TGTGCCAGCAGCCCCGAAGGAAAGAACCTTCCCTACGAGCAGTACTTC	CASSPEGKNLPYEQYF	16	-	TRBV13	-	TRBJ2-7
TGTGCCAGCAGCTTGGGACAGATTGACTATGGCTACACCTTC	CASSLGQIDYGYTF	14	-	TRBV5-6	-	TRBJ1-2
TGTGCCTGTCCAGTGGGGACGACTGAAGCTTTCTTT	CACPVGTTEAFF	12	-	TRBV30	-	TRBJ1-1
TGTGCCAGCAGCTTATGGAGTCGTACTGAAGAGACCCAGTACTTC	CASSLWSRTEETQYF	15	-	TRBV7-8	-	TRBJ2-5
TGCAGTGCCAACGGTGGGGGGTTCGGTTTCTTT	CSANGGGFGFF	11	-	TRBV20-1	few	TRBJ1-1
TGTGCCAGCAGCGTAGGCGATAGCAATCAGCCCCAGCATTTT	CASSVGDSNQPQHF	14	-	TRBV9	few	TRBJ1-5
TGTGCCAGTAGTATATACGCCTTCCTGGGCGAGCAGTACTTC	CASSIYAFLGEQYF	14	-	TRBV19	-	TRBJ2-7
TGTGCCTGGGGGACAGGCGCAAATCAGCCCCAGCATTTT	CAWGTGANQPQHF	13	TRBD1	TRBV30	once	TRBJ1-5
TGTGCCAGCAGTTTAATGGTCCCCGGGACAGGGAATGGCTACACCTTC	CASSLMVPGTGNGYTF	16	TRBD1	TRBV27	-	TRBJ1-2
TGTGCCAGCAGTGGGACAACAAACTATGGCTACACCTTC	CASSGTTNYGYTF	13	-	TRBV27	-	TRBJ1-2
TGTGCCAGCAGTTTTACAGTCGCCCTTGGCTACACCTTC	CASSFTVALGYTF	13	-	TRBV27	-	TRBJ1-2